This T cell receptor beta chain was observed in a study of cytomegalovirus exposure and HLA in healthy donors. Points from the study as a whole: Accurate prediction of most subjects' HLA-A and HLA-B alleles from TCR beta sequences was reported.

Primers for the PCR totalled 60 Vbeta and 13 Jbeta. Authors' processing steps: Later, an analysis found roughly 80 million unique TCR beta chains, and about 10 million of these were shared. The repertoire was sequenced with immunoSEQ multiplex PCR; TCRdb's copy has only in-frame clones and lacks some. Clone size and the V and J calls come from that table; the DNA yielded D and trimming. The sample lists about 160,000 clones; just under 80% were seen once. Germline CDR1 SGHRS, CDR2 YFSETQ. CDR3 length: 13 amino acids. V lost 3 bases to trimming and J lost 1 base, with 6 bases between them. Of note for this clone: Antigen: not known.

The specimen sequenced was PBMCs. This sequence was found in a woman in her 50s in good health and CMV-seropositive. The V gene is TRBV5-1, the J gene TRBJ2-3, with a possible D match to TRBD1 (5 bases). Here the CDR3 reads CASSSTGTDTQYF. As DNA, the CDR3 is TGCGCCAGCAGCTCGACAGGCACAGATACGCAGTATTTT.